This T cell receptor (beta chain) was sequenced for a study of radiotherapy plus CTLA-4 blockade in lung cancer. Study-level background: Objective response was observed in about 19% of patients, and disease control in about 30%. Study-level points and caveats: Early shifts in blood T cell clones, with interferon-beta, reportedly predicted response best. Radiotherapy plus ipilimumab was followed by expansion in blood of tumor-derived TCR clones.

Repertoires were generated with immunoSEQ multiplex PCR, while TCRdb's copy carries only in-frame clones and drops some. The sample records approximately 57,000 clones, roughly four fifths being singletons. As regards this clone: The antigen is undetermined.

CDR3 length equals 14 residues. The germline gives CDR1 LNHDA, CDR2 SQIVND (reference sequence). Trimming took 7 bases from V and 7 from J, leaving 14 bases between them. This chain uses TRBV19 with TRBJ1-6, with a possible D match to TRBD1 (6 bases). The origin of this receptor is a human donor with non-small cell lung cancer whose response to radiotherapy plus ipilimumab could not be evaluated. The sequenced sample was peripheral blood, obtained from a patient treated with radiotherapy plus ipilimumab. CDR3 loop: CASTSDSENSPLHF. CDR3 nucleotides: TGTGCCAGTACCTCGGACAGCGAGAATTCACCCCTCCACTTT.